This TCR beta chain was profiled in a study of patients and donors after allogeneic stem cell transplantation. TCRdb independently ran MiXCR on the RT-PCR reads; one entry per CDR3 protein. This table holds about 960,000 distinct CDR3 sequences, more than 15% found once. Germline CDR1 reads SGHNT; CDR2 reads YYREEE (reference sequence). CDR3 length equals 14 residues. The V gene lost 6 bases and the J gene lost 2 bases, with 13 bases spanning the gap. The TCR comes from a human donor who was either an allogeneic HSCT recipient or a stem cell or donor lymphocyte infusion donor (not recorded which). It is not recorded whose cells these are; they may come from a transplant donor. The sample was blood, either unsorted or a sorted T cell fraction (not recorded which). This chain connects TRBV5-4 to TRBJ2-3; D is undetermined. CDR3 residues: CASTTSPHTDTQYF. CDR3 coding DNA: TGTGCCAGCACGACCAGCCCCCACACAGATACGCAGTATTTT.